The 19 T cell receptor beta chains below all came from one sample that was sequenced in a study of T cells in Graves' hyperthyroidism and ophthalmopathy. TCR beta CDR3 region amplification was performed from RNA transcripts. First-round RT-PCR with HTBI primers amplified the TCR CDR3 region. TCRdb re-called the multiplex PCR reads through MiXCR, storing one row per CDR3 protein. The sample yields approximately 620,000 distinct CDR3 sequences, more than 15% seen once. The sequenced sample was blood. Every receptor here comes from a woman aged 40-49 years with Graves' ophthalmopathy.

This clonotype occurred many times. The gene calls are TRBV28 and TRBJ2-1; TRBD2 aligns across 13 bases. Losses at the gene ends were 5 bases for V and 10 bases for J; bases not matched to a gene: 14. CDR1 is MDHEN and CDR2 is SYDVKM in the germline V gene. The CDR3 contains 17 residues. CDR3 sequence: CASSKGTSGILIQEQFF. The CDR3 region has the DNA TGTGCCAGCAGTAAAGGGACTAGCGGGATCCTTATCCAGGAGCAGTTCTTC.

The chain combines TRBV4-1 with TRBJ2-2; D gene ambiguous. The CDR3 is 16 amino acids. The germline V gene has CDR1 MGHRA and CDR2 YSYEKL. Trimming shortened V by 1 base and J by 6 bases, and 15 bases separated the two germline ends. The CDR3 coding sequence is TGCGCCAGCAGCCAAGGAAGAGTAGGGTTGTCCGGGGAGCTGTTTTTT. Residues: CASSQGRVGLSGELFF.

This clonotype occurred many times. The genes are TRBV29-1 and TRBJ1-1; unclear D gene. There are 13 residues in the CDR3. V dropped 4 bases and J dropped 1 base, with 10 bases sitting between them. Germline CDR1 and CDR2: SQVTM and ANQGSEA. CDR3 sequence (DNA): TGCAGCGTTGGGCGGGCGGAGAACACTGAAGCTTTCTTT. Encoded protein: CSVGRAENTEAFF.

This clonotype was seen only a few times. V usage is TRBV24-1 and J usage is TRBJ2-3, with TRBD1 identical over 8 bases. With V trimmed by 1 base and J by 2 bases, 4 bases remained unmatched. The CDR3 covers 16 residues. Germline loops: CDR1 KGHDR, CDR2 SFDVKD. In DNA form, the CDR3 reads TGTGCCACCAGTGATTTAACAGGGGGAAACACAGATACGCAGTATTTT. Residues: CATSDLTGGNTDTQYF.

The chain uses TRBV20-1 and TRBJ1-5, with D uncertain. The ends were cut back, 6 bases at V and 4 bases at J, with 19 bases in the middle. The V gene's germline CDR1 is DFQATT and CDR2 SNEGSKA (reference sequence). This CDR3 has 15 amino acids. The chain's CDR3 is CSATLARGLNQPQHF. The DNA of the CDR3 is TGCAGTGCCACCCTGGCTCGAGGGCTTAATCAGCCCCAGCATTTT.

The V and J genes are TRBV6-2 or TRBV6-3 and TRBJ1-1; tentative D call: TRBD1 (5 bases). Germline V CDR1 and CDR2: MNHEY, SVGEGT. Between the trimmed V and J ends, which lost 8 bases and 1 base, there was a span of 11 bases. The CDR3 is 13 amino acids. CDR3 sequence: CASVGLGNTEAFF. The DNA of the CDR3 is TGTGCCAGCGTGGGGCTGGGGAACACTGAAGCTTTCTTT.

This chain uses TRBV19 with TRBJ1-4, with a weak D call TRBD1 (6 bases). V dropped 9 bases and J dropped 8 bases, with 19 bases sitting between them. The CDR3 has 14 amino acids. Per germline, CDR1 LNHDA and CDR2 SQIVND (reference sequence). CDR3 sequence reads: CASRLGGASEKLFF. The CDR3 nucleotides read TGTGCCAGCCGACTGGGGGGGGCGAGCGAAAAACTGTTTTTT.

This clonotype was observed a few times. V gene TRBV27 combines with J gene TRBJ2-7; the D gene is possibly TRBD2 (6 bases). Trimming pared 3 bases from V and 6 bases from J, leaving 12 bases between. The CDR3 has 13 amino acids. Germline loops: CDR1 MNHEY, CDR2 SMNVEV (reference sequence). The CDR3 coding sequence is TGTGCCAGCAGTTTTGGGGCGGGAAGCGAGCAGTACTTC. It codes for CASSFGAGSEQYF.

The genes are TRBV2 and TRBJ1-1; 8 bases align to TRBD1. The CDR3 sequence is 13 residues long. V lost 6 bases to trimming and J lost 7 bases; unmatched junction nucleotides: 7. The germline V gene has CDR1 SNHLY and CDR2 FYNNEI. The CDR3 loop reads CASSSRDRNEAFF. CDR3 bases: TGTGCCAGCAGCTCAAGGGACAGGAATGAAGCTTTCTTT. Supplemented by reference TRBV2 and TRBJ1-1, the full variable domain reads EPEVTQTPSHQVTQMGQEVILRCVPISNHLYFYWYRQILGQKVEFLVSFYNNEISEKSEIFDDQFSVERPDGSNFTLKIRSTKLEDSAMYFCASSSRDRNEAFFGQGTRLTVV.

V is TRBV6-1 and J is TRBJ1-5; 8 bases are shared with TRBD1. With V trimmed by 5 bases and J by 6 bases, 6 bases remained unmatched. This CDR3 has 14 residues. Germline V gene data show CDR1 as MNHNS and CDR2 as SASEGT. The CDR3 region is CASSPTGGTQPQHF. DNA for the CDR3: TGTGCCAGCAGTCCCACAGGGGGGACTCAGCCCCAGCATTTT.

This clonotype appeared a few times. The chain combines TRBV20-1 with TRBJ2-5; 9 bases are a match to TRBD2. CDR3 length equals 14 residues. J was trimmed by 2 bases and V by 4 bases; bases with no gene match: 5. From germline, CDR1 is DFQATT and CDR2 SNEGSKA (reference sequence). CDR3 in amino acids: CSATLTSGQETQYF. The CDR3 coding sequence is TGCAGTGCTACCTTGACTAGCGGACAAGAGACCCAGTACTTC.

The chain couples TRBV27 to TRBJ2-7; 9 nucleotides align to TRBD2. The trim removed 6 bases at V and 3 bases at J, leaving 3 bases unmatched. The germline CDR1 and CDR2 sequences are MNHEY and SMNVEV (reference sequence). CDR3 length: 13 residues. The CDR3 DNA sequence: TGTGCCAGCAGAATTAGCGGGAGCTACGAGCAGTACTTC. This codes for CASRISGSYEQYF.

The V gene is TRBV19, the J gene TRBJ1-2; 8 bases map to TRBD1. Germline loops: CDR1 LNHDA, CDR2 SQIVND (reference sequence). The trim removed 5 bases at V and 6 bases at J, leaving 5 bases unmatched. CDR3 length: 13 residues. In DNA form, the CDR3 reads TGTGCCAGTAGTTGGACAGGGCTGGATGGCTACACCTTC. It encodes CASSWTGLDGYTF.

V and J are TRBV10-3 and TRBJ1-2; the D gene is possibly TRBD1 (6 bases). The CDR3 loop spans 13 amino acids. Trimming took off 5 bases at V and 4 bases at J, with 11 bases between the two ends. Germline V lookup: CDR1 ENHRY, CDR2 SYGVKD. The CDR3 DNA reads TGTGCCATCAGTACGGGACATAGCTATGGCTACACCTTC. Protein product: CAISTGHSYGYTF.

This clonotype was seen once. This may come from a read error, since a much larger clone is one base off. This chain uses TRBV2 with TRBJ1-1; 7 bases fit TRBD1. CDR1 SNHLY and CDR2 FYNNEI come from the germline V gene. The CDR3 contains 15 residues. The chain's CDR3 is CASRGDRIMNAEAFF. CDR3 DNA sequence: TGTGCCAGCAGGGGGGACAGAATCATGAACGCTGAAGCTTTCTTT.

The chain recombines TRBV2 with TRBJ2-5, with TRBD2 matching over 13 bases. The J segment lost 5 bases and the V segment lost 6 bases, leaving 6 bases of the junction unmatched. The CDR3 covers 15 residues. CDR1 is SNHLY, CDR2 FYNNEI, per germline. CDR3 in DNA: TGTGCCAGCAGACCTACTAGCGGGGGGGCGGAGACCCAGTACTTC. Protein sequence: CASRPTSGGAETQYF.

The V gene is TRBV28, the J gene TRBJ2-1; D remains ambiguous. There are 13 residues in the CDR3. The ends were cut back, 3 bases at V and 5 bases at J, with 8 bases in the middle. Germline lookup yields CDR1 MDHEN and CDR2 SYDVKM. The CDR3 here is CASSLSQNNEQFF. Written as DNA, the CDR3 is TGTGCCAGCAGTTTGTCACAGAACAATGAGCAGTTCTTC. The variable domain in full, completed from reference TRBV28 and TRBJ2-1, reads DVKVTQSSRYLVKRTGEKVFLECVQDMDHENMFWYRQDPGLGLRLIYFSYDVKMKEKGDIPEGYSVSREKKERFSLILESASTNQTSMYLCASSLSQNNEQFFGPGTRLTVL.

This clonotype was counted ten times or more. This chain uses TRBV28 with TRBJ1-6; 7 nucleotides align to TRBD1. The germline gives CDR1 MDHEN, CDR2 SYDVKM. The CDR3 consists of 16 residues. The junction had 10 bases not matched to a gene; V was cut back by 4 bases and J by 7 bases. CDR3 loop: CASSSGSQGQNSPLHF. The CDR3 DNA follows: TGTGCCAGCAGTTCGGGATCACAGGGGCAGAATTCACCCCTCCACTTT.

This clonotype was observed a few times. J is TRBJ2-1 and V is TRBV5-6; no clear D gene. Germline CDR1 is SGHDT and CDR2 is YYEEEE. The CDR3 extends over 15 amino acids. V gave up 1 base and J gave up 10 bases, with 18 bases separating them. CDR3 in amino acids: CASSLTDGDLSEQFF. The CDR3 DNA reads TGTGCCAGCAGCTTGACGGATGGGGATCTTAGCGAGCAGTTCTTC.